This T cell receptor (beta chain) comes out of a study of cytomegalovirus exposure and HLA in healthy donors. The study, taken as a whole, reports: There were a few CMV-associated chains whose specificity for CMV antigens was confirmed in vitro. In all likelihood, a cluster of highly shared sequence variants was a sequencing artifact. Of the V segments, some could not be distinguished, including TRBV6-2 and TRBV6-3, and were excluded.

As to this clone: The antigen is unknown.

PCR primers comprised 60 Vbeta and 13 Jbeta primers. Some clones are missing from TCRdb's copy, which holds only in-frame ones; the method was immunoSEQ multiplex PCR. The sample shows around 100,000 clones, around 79% of them seen only once. The V end lost 6 bases, the J end lost 4 bases, and 13 bases lay between the germline ends. The CDR3 sequence is 14 residues long. The V gene's germline CDR1 is MNHNY and CDR2 SVGAGI (reference sequence). This clonotype originated in a woman aged 40 to 50 in good health and CMV-seronegative. What was sequenced was PBMCs. This chain links TRBV6-6 with TRBJ1-3; no firm D call. Here the CDR3 DNA reads TGTGCCAGCAGCTCCGATGTAAGCGGAAACACCATATATTTT. Amino acids: CASSSDVSGNTIYF.